These T cell receptor beta chains were read from a single sample in a study of beta chain features in type 1 diabetes. This table comes from immunoSEQ multiplex PCR, and its TCRdb copy is limited to in-frame clones, with some not included. The table has under 800,000 clones, about 16% seen once. Sample: naive CD4+ T cells from blood. These receptors originate from a man between 18 and 29 years old in good health. The conserved cysteine and the conserved F or W are not part of the CDR3 here. A D gene is named only where the DNA matches it firmly.

D gene: TRBD2
V gene: TRBV5-1
CDR3 length: 16
CDR3 protein: ASTSNRKGLAATNTQY

D gene: TRBD1
V gene: TRBV4-2
CDR3 length: 21
CDR3 protein: ASSQDLAGTGSGGYSSYNEQF

D gene: TRBD2
V gene: TRBV9
CDR3 length: 15
CDR3 protein: ASSVGLAGGRQETQY

D gene: -
V gene: TRBV30
CDR3 length: 13
CDR3 protein: AWSVGEGRTYGYT

D gene: TRBD1
V gene: TRBV7-8
CDR3 length: 14
CDR3 protein: ASSSTGILAKNIQY

D gene: TRBD2
V gene: TRBV9
CDR3 length: 12
CDR3 protein: ASSPGSGRETQY

D gene: -
V gene: TRBV7-9
CDR3 length: 13
CDR3 protein: ASSHSTGIAYEQY

D gene: -
V gene: TRBV4-2
CDR3 length: 11
CDR3 protein: ASSQQRGETQY

D gene: -
V gene: TRBV28
CDR3 length: 10
CDR3 protein: ASPSSWGEQF

D gene: -
V gene: TRBV7-8
CDR3 length: 13
CDR3 protein: ASSLQGTRRETQY

D gene: -
V gene: TRBV5-1
CDR3 length: 14
CDR3 protein: ASSLDGTLSYNEQF

D gene: -
V gene: TRBV19
CDR3 length: 13
CDR3 protein: ASSIRGASNQPQH

D gene: -
V gene: TRBV4-2
CDR3 length: 14
CDR3 protein: ASSRDRDPPYNEQF

D gene: -
V gene: TRBV29-1
CDR3 length: 11
CDR3 protein: SVEGLGNYGYT

D gene: -
V gene: TRBV25-1
CDR3 length: 15
CDR3 protein: ASSRRDTPRRNTEAF

D gene: -
V gene: TRBV21-1
CDR3 length: 13
CDR3 protein: ASSKGERQRNGYT

D gene: -
V gene: TRBV2
CDR3 length: 12
CDR3 protein: ASSDLGGPYEQY

D gene: -
V gene: TRBV20-1
CDR3 length: 9
CDR3 protein: SARPRYEQY

D gene: TRBD1
V gene: TRBV6-5
CDR3 length: 12
CDR3 protein: ASSYRTGIEKLF

D gene: -
V gene: TRBV27
CDR3 length: 13
CDR3 protein: ASSRNGTPGSGYT

D gene: TRBD1
V gene: TRBV12-5
CDR3 length: 18
CDR3 protein: ASKNSPLGTGGRMRETQY

D gene: -
V gene: TRBV20-1
CDR3 length: 9
CDR3 protein: SASTLGKQY

D gene: -
V gene: TRBV13
CDR3 length: 14
CDR3 protein: ASSPWVRGGDYEQY

D gene: TRBD1
V gene: TRBV6-6
CDR3 length: 14
CDR3 protein: ASSYSPGQGLHEQY

D gene: -
V gene: TRBV13
CDR3 length: 11
CDR3 protein: ASSLLGVYGYT

D gene: -
V gene: TRBV7-3
CDR3 length: 11
CDR3 protein: ASSDGIYNEQF

D gene: TRBD1
V gene: TRBV9
CDR3 length: 13
CDR3 protein: ASSSGGLSGNTIY

D gene: TRBD1
V gene: TRBV7-9
CDR3 length: 11
CDR3 protein: ASSLVTGAEQY

D gene: TRBD1
V gene: TRBV10-3
CDR3 length: 13
CDR3 protein: AISDAGQGNNEQF

D gene: TRBD2
V gene: TRBV5-1
CDR3 length: 14
CDR3 protein: ASSLVERERSDTQY

D gene: TRBD2
V gene: TRBV9
CDR3 length: 16
CDR3 protein: ASSAARQSGKNTGELF

D gene: TRBD2
V gene: TRBV27
CDR3 length: 12
CDR3 protein: ASTGLAGPNEQF

D gene: TRBD2
V gene: TRBV7-6
CDR3 length: 14
CDR3 protein: ASSSLIAGNPDTQY

D gene: -
V gene: TRBV5-6
CDR3 length: 11
CDR3 protein: ASSLIRNYEQY

D gene: TRBD2
V gene: TRBV6-5
CDR3 length: 11
CDR3 protein: ASSPRDYGKQY

D gene: -
V gene: TRBV7-6
CDR3 length: 14
CDR3 protein: ASSSGRRAFNYEQY

D gene: TRBD1
V gene: TRBV19
CDR3 length: 13
CDR3 protein: ASSPLDRGRTEAF